The entry that follows covers one T cell receptor beta chain sequence. Its antigen is unknown. The source of the sample is a study of cytomegalovirus exposure and HLA in healthy donors. For the study at large: Genetic ancestry analysis placed approximately 80% of the 410 or so donors that were genotyped in the Caucasian-associated cluster. Regarding the study as a whole: The authors reported that TCR beta sequences could predict HLA-A and HLA-B alleles. These predictions were accurate for most subjects in the first cohort.

This CDR3 has 14 residues. In germline, CDR1 is MNHEY, CDR2 SVGAGI. J was trimmed by 3 bases and V by 4 bases; bases with no gene match: 3. PCR employed 60 Vbeta and 13 Jbeta primers. Data came from immunoSEQ multiplex PCR; TCRdb stores just in-frame clones and leaves some out. The sample includes 100,000 or so clones, roughly 70% seen only once; the top ten take roughly 11%. The TCR sequence derives from a man aged 40-50 years in good health and CMV-seropositive. V usage is TRBV6-5 and J usage is TRBJ2-7; 10 bases line up with TRBD1. The sequenced material came from PBMCs. Here the CDR3 DNA reads TGTGCCAGCAGTTCCAGGGACAGGGGCTACGAGCAGTACTTC. Residues: CASSSRDRGYEQYF.